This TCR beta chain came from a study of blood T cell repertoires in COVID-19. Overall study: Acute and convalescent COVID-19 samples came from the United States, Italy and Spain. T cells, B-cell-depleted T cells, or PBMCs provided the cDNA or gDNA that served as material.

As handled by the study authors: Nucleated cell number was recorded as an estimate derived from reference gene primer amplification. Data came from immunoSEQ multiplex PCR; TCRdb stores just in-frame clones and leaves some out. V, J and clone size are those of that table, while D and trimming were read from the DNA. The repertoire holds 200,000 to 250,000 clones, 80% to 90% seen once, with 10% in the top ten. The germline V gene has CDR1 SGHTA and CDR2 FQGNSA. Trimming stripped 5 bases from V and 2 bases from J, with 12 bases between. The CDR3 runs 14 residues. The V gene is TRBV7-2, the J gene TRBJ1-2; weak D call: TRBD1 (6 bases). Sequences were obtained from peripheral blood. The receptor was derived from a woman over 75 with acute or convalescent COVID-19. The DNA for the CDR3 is TGTGCCAGCAGCAGGGGACAAACGAACTATGGCTACACCTTC. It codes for CASSRGQTNYGYTF.